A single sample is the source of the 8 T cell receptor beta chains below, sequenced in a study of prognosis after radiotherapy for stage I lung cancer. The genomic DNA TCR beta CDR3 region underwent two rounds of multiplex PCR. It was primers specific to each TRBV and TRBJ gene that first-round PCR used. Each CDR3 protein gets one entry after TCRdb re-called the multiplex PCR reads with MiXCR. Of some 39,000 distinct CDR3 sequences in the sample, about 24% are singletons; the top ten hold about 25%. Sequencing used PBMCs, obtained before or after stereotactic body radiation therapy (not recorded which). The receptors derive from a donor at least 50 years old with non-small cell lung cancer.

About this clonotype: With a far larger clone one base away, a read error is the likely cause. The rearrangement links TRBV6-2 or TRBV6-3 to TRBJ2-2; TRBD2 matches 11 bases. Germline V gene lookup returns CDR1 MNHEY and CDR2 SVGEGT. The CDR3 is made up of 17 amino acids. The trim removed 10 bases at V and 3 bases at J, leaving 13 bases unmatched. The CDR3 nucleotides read TGTGCCACCTCTAGCGGGGGGCCCCTTAGGCACACCGGGGAGCTGTTTTTT. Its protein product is CATSSGGPLRHTGELFF.

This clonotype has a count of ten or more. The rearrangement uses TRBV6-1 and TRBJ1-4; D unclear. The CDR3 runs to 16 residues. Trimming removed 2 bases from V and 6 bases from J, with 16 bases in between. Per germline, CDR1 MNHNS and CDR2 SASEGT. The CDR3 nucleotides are TGTGCCAGCAGTGAATACCTAGAGGCGGGTGATGAAAAACTGTTTTTT. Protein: CASSEYLEAGDEKLFF.

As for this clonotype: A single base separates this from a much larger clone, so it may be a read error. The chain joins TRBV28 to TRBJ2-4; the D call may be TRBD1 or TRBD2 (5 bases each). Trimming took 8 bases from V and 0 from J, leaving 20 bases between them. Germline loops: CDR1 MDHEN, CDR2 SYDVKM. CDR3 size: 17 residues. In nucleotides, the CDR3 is TGTGCCAGCTCTGTAATTCCGGGACGGATAGCCAAAAACATTCAGTACTTC. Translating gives CASSVIPGRIAKNIQYF. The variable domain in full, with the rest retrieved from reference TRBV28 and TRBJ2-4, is DVKVTQSSRYLVKRTGEKVFLECVQDMDHENMFWYRQDPGLGLRLIYFSYDVKMKEKGDIPEGYSVSREKKERFSLILESASTNQTSMYLCASSVIPGRIAKNIQYFGAGTRLSVL.

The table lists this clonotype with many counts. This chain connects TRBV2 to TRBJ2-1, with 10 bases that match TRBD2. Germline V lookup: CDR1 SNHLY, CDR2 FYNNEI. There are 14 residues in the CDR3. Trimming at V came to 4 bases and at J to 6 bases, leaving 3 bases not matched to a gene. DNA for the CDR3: TGTGCCAGCAGTGGAGCGGGAGGGGCCAATGAGCAGTTCTTC. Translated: CASSGAGGANEQFF.

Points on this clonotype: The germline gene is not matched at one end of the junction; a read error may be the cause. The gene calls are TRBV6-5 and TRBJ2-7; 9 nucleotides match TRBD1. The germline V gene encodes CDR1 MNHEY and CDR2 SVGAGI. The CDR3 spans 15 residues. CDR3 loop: CASSYTGTGIYEQYF. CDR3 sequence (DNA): TGTGCCAGCAGTTATACCGGGACAGGGATATACGAACAGTACTTC.

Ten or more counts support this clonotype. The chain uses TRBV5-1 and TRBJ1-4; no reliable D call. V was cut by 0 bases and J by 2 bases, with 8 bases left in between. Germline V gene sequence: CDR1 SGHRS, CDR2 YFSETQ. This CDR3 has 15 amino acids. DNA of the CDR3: TGCGCCAGCAGCTTGGCCGGGCAGACTAATGAAAAACTGTTTTTT. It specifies CASSLAGQTNEKLFF.

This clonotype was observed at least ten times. DNA for the CDR3: TGCGCCAGCAGCCAAGATTATCGGGGGGGGACCGGGGAGCTGTTTTTT. Protein sequence: CASSQDYRGGTGELFF. The chain recombines TRBV4-1 with TRBJ2-2; 8 bases are shared with TRBD2. The CDR3 loop spans 16 amino acids. Germline-derived CDR1 and CDR2 are MGHRA and YSYEKL. The V and J ends lost 0 bases and 5 bases, in that order; junction bases with no gene match: 5.

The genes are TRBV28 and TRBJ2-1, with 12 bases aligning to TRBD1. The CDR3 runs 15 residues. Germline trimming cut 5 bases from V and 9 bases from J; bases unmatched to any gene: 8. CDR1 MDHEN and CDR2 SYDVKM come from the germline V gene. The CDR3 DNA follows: TGTGCCAGCAGTATCCGGGACAGGGGGCAGGGTGAGCAGTTCTTC. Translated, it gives CASSIRDRGQGEQFF.